The 26 T cell receptor beta chains below come from one sample, sequenced in a study of blood T cell repertoires in COVID-19. Clones were sequenced by immunoSEQ multiplex PCR, and TCRdb holds only the in-frame ones, with some missing. The repertoire has some 150,000 clones, around 81% of them found once; the top ten carry roughly 8.1%. The sample taken for sequencing was peripheral blood. Every receptor here comes from a woman in her sixties with active or convalescent COVID-19.

The chain employs TRBV2 and TRBJ2-2; maybe TRBD1 (5 bases). The CDR3 contains 14 residues. Germline V gene data show CDR1 as SNHLY and CDR2 as FYNNEI. V shed 8 bases and J shed 4 bases, with 14 bases lying between them. For the CDR3, the DNA is TGTGCCAGCGGACGTCAGGGATCCACCGGGGAGCTGTTTTTT. As protein: CASGRQGSTGELFF.

Here the CDR3 reads CASSQALAGGVQKTQYF. CDR3 in DNA: TGCGCCAGCAGCCAAGCACTAGCGGGAGGGGTTCAGAAGACCCAGTACTTC. J is TRBJ2-5 and V is TRBV4-1, with 13 positions matching TRBD2. In germline, CDR1 is MGHRA, CDR2 YSYEKL. The CDR3 length is 17 residues. Trimming took 1 base from V and 6 from J; bases not matched to a gene: 8.

The V gene is TRBV24-1, the J gene TRBJ1-2; 7 nucleotides agree with TRBD1. This CDR3 has 14 amino acids. Germline-derived CDR1 and CDR2 are KGHDR and SFDVKD. V was clipped by 8 bases and J by 7 bases; unmatched bases: 12. CDR3 in DNA: TGTGCCACCATGGGAGACAGGGTTAGGCGTGGCTACACCTTC. Its translation: CATMGDRVRRGYTF.

Only a few counts were recorded for this clone. This chain connects TRBV6-5 to TRBJ1-5, with no clear D. The ends were cut back, 6 bases at V and 3 bases at J, with 9 bases in the middle. CDR1 and CDR2 from the germline V gene are MNHEY and SVGAGI. The CDR3 covers 13 residues. In DNA, the CDR3 is TGTGCCAGCAGGAGGATATACAATCAGCCCCAGCATTTT. Amino acids: CASRRIYNQPQHF.

The sample holds a few counts of this clone. The chain links TRBV2 to TRBJ1-1; D possibly corresponds to TRBD1 (6 bases). Germline V lookup: CDR1 SNHLY, CDR2 FYNNEI. The V end lost 5 bases, the J end lost 10 bases, and 20 bases lay between the germline ends. The CDR3 sequence is 14 residues long. This CDR3 reads CASSQQGMGVRAFF. In DNA, the CDR3 is TGTGCCAGCAGTCAACAGGGAATGGGTGTAAGAGCTTTCTTT.

This clone showed up just a few times. The CDR3 region is CASSGGLAGAENEQFF. The CDR3 DNA reads as TGTGCCAGCAGCGGAGGACTAGCGGGAGCTGAAAATGAGCAGTTCTTC. The chain joins TRBV5-6 to TRBJ2-1; 13 nucleotides align to TRBD2. The J segment lost 7 bases and the V segment lost 4 bases, leaving 8 bases of the junction unmatched. Germline CDR1 SGHDT, CDR2 YYEEEE. The CDR3 loop spans 16 amino acids. Full variable domain (rest looked up from reference TRBV5-6 and TRBJ2-1): DAGVTQSPTHLIKTRGQQVTLRCSPKSGHDTVSWYQQALGQGPQFIFQYYEEEERQRGNFPDRFSGHQFPNYSSELNVNALLLGDSALYLCASSGGLAGAENEQFFGPGTRLTVL.

The table lists this clone with a count of one. The chain combines TRBV5-1 with TRBJ2-5; TRBD2 might be the D (6 bases). From germline, CDR1 is SGHRS and CDR2 YFSETQ. The V end lost 4 bases, the J end lost 0 bases, and 10 bases lay between the germline ends. The CDR3 is made up of 14 amino acids. The CDR3 DNA reads TGCGCCAGCAGCCCGGGACTGGACCAAGAGACCCAGTACTTC. Translated, it gives CASSPGLDQETQYF.

The chain carries TRBV2 and TRBJ2-1; TRBD1 matches at 9 bases. Germline assignment: CDR1 SNHLY and CDR2 FYNNEI. V shed 2 bases and J 5 bases; nucleotides not matched to a gene: 7. The CDR3 spans 16 residues. The CDR3 DNA follows: TGTGCCAGCAGTGAAACAGGGGGCGCCCCGGACAATGAGCAGTTCTTC. Translating it yields CASSETGGAPDNEQFF.

The genes are TRBV5-1 and TRBJ1-4, with TRBD1 matching over 8 bases. The CDR3 spans 14 residues. V trimming: 2 bases; J trimming: 4 bases; junction bases outside the gene matches: 1. Germline lookup yields CDR1 SGHRS and CDR2 YFSETQ. CDR3 DNA sequence: TGCGCCAGCAGCTTCGACAGGGGTAATGAAAAACTGTTTTTT. This translates into CASSFDRGNEKLFF.

The rearrangement links TRBV6-1 to TRBJ2-5; D possibly corresponds to TRBD2 (6 bases). The CDR3 loop spans 16 amino acids. Trimming left V 3 bases short and J 5 bases short, with 19 bases between. Germline V gene lookup returns CDR1 MNHNS and CDR2 SASEGT. This chain's CDR3 is CASSEGLIHAGETQYF. The CDR3 nucleotides are TGTGCCAGCAGTGAGGGTCTTATTCATGCGGGGGAGACCCAGTACTTC.

The chain carries TRBV6-2 or TRBV6-3 and TRBJ2-2, with 7 bases matching TRBD1. The CDR3 extends over 15 amino acids. CDR1 and CDR2 (germline): MNHEY, SVGEGT. With 5 bases clipped from V and 6 bases from J, the junction kept 9 bases outside the gene matches. DNA for the CDR3: TGTGCCAGCAGTAGGGCCGGGACAGCTCCCGGGGAGCTGTTTTTT. Its translation: CASSRAGTAPGELFF.

V is TRBV13 and J is TRBJ2-3, with a possible D match to TRBD1 (6 bases). The CDR3 length is 15 residues. V dropped 5 bases and J dropped 2 bases, with 14 bases sitting between them. Germline CDR1 and CDR2: PRHDT and FYEKMQ (reference sequence). CDR3 sequence: CASSPLGTTTDTQYF. The CDR3 region has the DNA TGTGCCAGCAGCCCCCTTGGGACAACCACAGATACGCAGTATTTT.

The chain joins TRBV6-5 to TRBJ2-7, with D possibly TRBD1 on 6 matching bases. CDR3 length: 15 amino acids. The germline CDR1 and CDR2 sequences are MNHEY and SVGAGI. The V end lost 7 bases, the J end lost 4 bases, and 20 bases lay between the germline ends. The CDR3, as DNA: TGTGCCAGCACCATCCAGATAGGGGGAACTTACGAGCAGTACTTC. Amino acids: CASTIQIGGTYEQYF.

This clone was found once. This rearrangement joins TRBV10-3 to TRBJ1-3, with D perhaps TRBD1 (5 bases). V dropped 3 bases and J dropped 0 bases, with 9 bases sitting between them. From germline, CDR1 is ENHRY and CDR2 SYGVKD. This CDR3 has 15 amino acids. CDR3 sequence reads: CAISDGRVSGNTIYF. For the CDR3, the DNA is TGTGCCATCAGTGATGGCAGGGTCTCTGGAAACACCATATATTTT.

On this clone: Given the absence of the conserved phenylalanine or tryptophan at the CDR3 end, a read error is likely. No DNA is shown, since the ends of the CDR3 on it are uncertain; the CDR3 is the one TCRdb lists. CDR3: CASSFVGGAGNM. The rearrangement uses TRBV28 and TRBJ2-3; no check of the table's D call, TRBD2, against the DNA was made. The CDR3 is 12 amino acids long, termini counted. Germline V gene lookup returns CDR1 MDHEN and CDR2 SYDVKM.

This sequence joins TRBV3-1 (or the pseudogene TRBV3-2) and TRBJ2-7, with D perhaps matching TRBD2 (6 bases). The CDR3 contains 15 residues. Germline-derived CDR1 and CDR2 are LGHDT and YNNKEL (reference sequence). V dropped 3 bases and J dropped 0 bases, with 12 bases sitting between them. DNA of the CDR3: TGTGCCAGCAGCCACGGGGGTGGGAGCTCCTACGAGCAGTACGTC. It is translated as CASSHGGGSSYEQYV.

This chain links TRBV3-1 (or the pseudogene TRBV3-2) with TRBJ1-2; D uncertain. There are 14 residues in the CDR3. V lost 7 bases and J lost 4, with 16 bases in between. Germline values: CDR1 LGHDT, CDR2 YNNKEL (reference sequence). In DNA form, the CDR3 reads TGTGCCAGCACAACCGCGGGCCGGACCTATGGCTACACCTTC. Translated, it gives CASTTAGRTYGYTF.

CDR3: CASTSDRNTEAFF. For the CDR3, the DNA is TGTGCCAGCACCTCAGACAGGAACACTGAAGCTTTCTTT. The chain carries TRBV12-3 or TRBV12-4 and TRBJ1-1, with D possibly matching TRBD1 (5 bases). This CDR3 is 13 amino acids long. V was cut by 7 bases and J by 1 base, with 10 bases left in between.

The chain is built from TRBV10-1 and TRBJ1-3; 8 bases line up with TRBD1. The CDR3 totals 17 residues. J was trimmed by 2 bases and V by 6 bases; bases with no gene match: 12. Looked up from germline, CDR1 is WNHNN and CDR2 is SYGVQD (reference sequence). CDR3 amino acids: CASSPGQGAGPGNTIYF. The CDR3 DNA sequence: TGCGCCAGCAGCCCCGGGCAGGGGGCGGGGCCTGGAAACACCATATATTTT.

This sequence joins TRBV7-9 and TRBJ2-1; tentatively, D is TRBD2 (6 bases). V lost 5 bases and J lost 10, with 18 bases in between. The CDR3 spans 14 residues. The V gene's germline CDR1 is SEHNR and CDR2 FQNEAQ (reference sequence). DNA of the CDR3: TGTGCCAGCAGCCCAGTGACCGGGACTCCCGAGCAGTTCTTC. This codes for CASSPVTGTPEQFF.

V and J are TRBV28 and TRBJ1-4, with 8 bases that match TRBD1. V lost 5 bases to trimming and J lost 12 bases; unmatched junction nucleotides: 11. Per the germline V gene, CDR1 is MDHEN and CDR2 is SYDVKM. This CDR3 comprises 14 residues. CDR3 amino acids: CASSPGQEILELFF. CDR3 bases: TGTGCCAGCAGTCCGGGACAGGAGATATTAGAACTGTTTTTT.

V is TRBV28 and J is TRBJ2-2; the match to TRBD2 covers 7 bases. This CDR3 is built from 15 residues. The germline V gene has CDR1 MDHEN and CDR2 SYDVKM. V lost 6 bases, J lost 3 bases, and 7 bases stayed unmatched. As DNA, the CDR3 is TGTGCCAGCAGATCTCCGGGACTATACACCGGGGAGCTGTTTTTT. This translates into CASRSPGLYTGELFF.

V gene TRBV19 combines with J gene TRBJ1-1, with 7 nucleotides matching TRBD1. There are 15 residues in the CDR3. Trimming cost V 0 bases and J 4 bases; bases outside gene matches: 5. The germline gives CDR1 LNHDA, CDR2 SQIVND (reference sequence). The CDR3 DNA reads TGTGCCAGTAGTATAGACGAGGGGGCGCCCACTGAAGCTTTCTTT. It yields the protein CASSIDEGAPTEAFF. Combining the CDR3 with reference TRBV19 and TRBJ1-1 gives the whole variable domain DGGITQSPKYLFRKEGQNVTLSCEQNLNHDAMYWYRQDPGQGLRLIYYSQIVNDFQKGDIAEGYSVSREKKESFPLTVTSAQKNPTAFYLCASSIDEGAPTEAFFGQGTRLTVV.

The chain uses TRBV28 and TRBJ2-5; D uncertain. Trimming removed 6 bases from V and 1 base from J, with 12 bases in between. The length of the CDR3 is 14 residues. CDR1 and CDR2 (germline): MDHEN, SYDVKM. The CDR3 here is CASSPLTGQETQYF. CDR3 DNA sequence: TGTGCCAGCAGCCCCTTAACGGGCCAAGAGACCCAGTACTTC. The variable domain in full, with the rest retrieved from reference TRBV28 and TRBJ2-5, is DVKVTQSSRYLVKRTGEKVFLECVQDMDHENMFWYRQDPGLGLRLIYFSYDVKMKEKGDIPEGYSVSREKKERFSLILESASTNQTSMYLCASSPLTGQETQYFGPGTRLLVL.

This sequence joins TRBV7-9 and TRBJ2-1; maybe TRBD2 (5 bases). Deletions cut 5 bases from V and 0 bases from J, with 14 bases between. This CDR3 is 16 amino acids long. Germline V gives CDR1 SEHNR, CDR2 FQNEAQ (reference sequence). CDR3 in amino acids: CASSTPDGGSYNEQFF. CDR3 sequence (DNA): TGTGCCAGCAGCACTCCGGACGGAGGCTCCTACAATGAGCAGTTCTTC.

V is TRBV30 and J is TRBJ2-1; the D gene is possibly TRBD2 (6 bases). V lost 0 bases to trimming and J lost 0 bases, with 9 bases between them. The CDR3 loop spans 15 amino acids. Germline V gives CDR1 GTSNPN, CDR2 SVGIG (reference sequence). CDR3 DNA: TGTGCCTGGAGTGTACCGACTAGCTCCTACAATGAGCAGTTCTTC. This gives the protein CAWSVPTSSYNEQFF. The full variable domain, completed using reference TRBV30 and TRBJ2-1, is SQTIHQWPATLVQPVGSPLSLECTVEGTSNPNLYWYRQAAGRGLQLLFYSVGIGQISSEVPQNLSASRPQDRQFILSSKKLLLSDSGFYLCAWSVPTSSYNEQFFGPGTRLTVL.